The 9 T cell receptor beta chains presented below share a single source sample, sequenced in a study of T cell changes during pregnancy in multiple sclerosis. TCRdb keeps only in-frame clones here, not all; method: immunoSEQ multiplex PCR. The sample holds 30,000 to 45,000 clones, 91% seen once. The specimen comprised CD4+ T cells from peripheral blood mononuclear cells, sampled in the second trimester of pregnancy. The origin of the receptors is a female donor in good health, enrolled as a control in a pregnancy study.

The chain links TRBV2 to TRBJ2-2; D uncertain. Germline values: CDR1 SNHLY, CDR2 FYNNEI. With 2 bases removed from V and 1 base from J, the gap between germline ends came to 5 bases. The CDR3 spans 14 residues. The chain's CDR3 is CASSEIQNTGELFF. CDR3 DNA sequence: TGTGCCAGCAGTGAAATCCAGAACACCGGGGAGCTGTTTTTT.

This clone was seen a single time. The chain links TRBV28 to TRBJ2-5; 9 nucleotides line up with TRBD2. CDR1 and CDR2 (germline): MDHEN, SYDVKM. The CDR3 is 17 residues long. After removal of 5 bases from V and 0 bases from J, the junction contained 10 bases not matched to a gene. The CDR3 region has the DNA TGTGCCAGCAGTATATCGTGGACTAGCGCCAACCAAGAGACCCAGTACTTC. Translated, it gives CASSISWTSANQETQYF.

The V and J genes are TRBV25-1 and TRBJ2-7; a weak D match, TRBD2 (5 bases). Trimming pared 5 bases from V and 3 bases from J, leaving 11 bases between. The CDR3 runs to 13 residues. CDR1 is MGHDK and CDR2 is SYGVNS in the germline V gene. The CDR3 DNA is TGTGCCAGCAGTCTACTAGTAGGCTACGAGCAGTACTTC. Its translation is CASSLLVGYEQYF.

J is TRBJ2-1 and V is TRBV19; 7 bases align to TRBD2. Per the germline V gene, CDR1 is LNHDA and CDR2 is SQIVND (reference sequence). CDR3 length equals 14 residues. After removal of 7 bases from V and 0 bases from J, the junction contained 3 bases not matched to a gene. CDR3 sequence: CASNSGTSYNEQFF. In DNA, the CDR3 is TGTGCCAGTAACAGCGGGACCTCCTACAATGAGCAGTTCTTC.

The CDR3 region is CSATGAGPTQYF. Written as DNA, the CDR3 is TGCAGCGCAACAGGAGCAGGACCTACGCAGTATTTT. The V and J genes are TRBV29-1 and TRBJ2-3; tentative D call: TRBD1 (5 bases). The length of the CDR3 is 12 residues. V lost 7 bases and J lost 8, with 16 bases in between. Germline-derived CDR1 and CDR2 are SQVTM and ANQGSEA.

This sequence joins TRBV5-4 and TRBJ2-7; 10 bases fit TRBD2. With V trimmed by 1 base and J by 6 bases, 4 bases remained unmatched. The CDR3 is made up of 14 amino acids. The germline CDR1 and CDR2 sequences are SGHNT and YYREEE (reference sequence). The chain's CDR3 is CASSLPGLASEQYF. The CDR3, as DNA: TGTGCCAGCAGCTTGCCGGGACTAGCGAGCGAGCAGTACTTC.

V gene TRBV9 combines with J gene TRBJ1-5, with D maybe TRBD1 (6 bases). The CDR3 consists of 15 residues. Germline V gene sequence: CDR1 SGDLS, CDR2 YYNGEE. V gave up 0 bases and J gave up 0 bases, with 7 bases separating them. Here the CDR3 DNA reads TGTGCCAGCAGCGTAGGGGGGCGTAGCAATCAGCCCCAGCATTTT. As protein: CASSVGGRSNQPQHF.

The chain recombines TRBV19 with TRBJ1-3; D is ambiguous. The CDR3 totals 13 residues. From germline, CDR1 is LNHDA and CDR2 SQIVND (reference sequence). V lost 9 bases and J lost 3, with 12 bases in between. CDR3 sequence reads: CASRAVSGNTIYF. In nucleotides, the CDR3 is TGTGCCAGCCGCGCGGTCAGTGGAAACACCATATATTTT.

This chain connects TRBV11-2 to TRBJ1-2; 9 bases align to TRBD1. This CDR3 has 17 amino acids. Germline V gene sequence: CDR1 SGHAT, CDR2 FQNNGV. V lost 5 bases and J lost 4; bases outside the gene matches: 14. This CDR3 reads CASSLSSGGTGTYGYTF. CDR3 sequence (DNA): TGTGCCAGCAGCCTAAGCTCCGGGGGGACAGGGACCTATGGCTACACCTTC.